This T cell receptor (beta chain) comes out of a study of blood T cells in healthy people across ages. A second PCR, run for roughly 7 to 11 cycles, used a sample-barcoded 5' primer plus a J-beta primer mix. Each CDR3 protein is one row after TCRdb ran MiXCR on the 5' RACE reads. The table lists hundreds of thousands of distinct CDR3 sequences, nearly 60% of them singletons, with roughly 20% in the top ten. This clonotype was sampled from a man aged 25-40 years in good health. Source material: blood.

The CDR3 DNA reads as TGTGCCAGCAGACCGGGGGCTATGAGCACAGATACGCAGTATTTT. Translated: CASRPGAMSTDTQYF. The chain employs TRBV7-2 and TRBJ2-3; D tentatively fits TRBD1 or TRBD2 (6 bases each). CDR1 and CDR2 from the germline V gene are SGHTA and FQGNSA. The V end lost 6 bases, the J end lost 0 bases, and 13 bases lay between the germline ends. This CDR3 region has 15 residues.